Listed below are T cell receptor beta chains from one sample, sequenced in a study of blood T cell repertoires in COVID-19. Method: immunoSEQ multiplex PCR; TCRdb's copy keeps in-frame clones and lacks some. The table has 100,000 to 150,000 clones, 65% to 90% seen once. What was sequenced was peripheral blood. The source of these receptors is an elderly woman with acute or convalescent COVID-19. CDR3s include the opening cysteine and the closing phenylalanine or tryptophan. A D gene is named only where the DNA matches it firmly.

cdr3_aa | v_call | d_call | j_call | cdr3_length
CASSRNRGRAETQYF | TRBV27 | TRBD1 | TRBJ2-5 | 15
CASTRPDRPAEAFF | TRBV28 | - | TRBJ1-1 | 14
CASSLTTGTGDGYTF | TRBV7-3 | TRBD1 | TRBJ1-2 | 15
CASSLLGENIQYF | TRBV12-3/TRBV12-4 | - | TRBJ2-4 | 13
CASSFTGPAEAFF | TRBV5-1 | - | TRBJ1-1 | 13
CASSRDRGGNTEAFF | TRBV5-1 | TRBD1 | TRBJ1-1 | 15
CASSQGGGFSPLHF | TRBV4-3 | - | TRBJ1-6 | 14
CASSRAQGNTEAFF | TRBV3-1/TRBV3-2 | - | TRBJ1-1 | 14
CASKGGRLATQYF | TRBV2 | - | TRBJ2-5 | 13
CASSAGYDEAFF | TRBV2 | - | TRBJ1-1 | 12
CASSLEGQGGNQPQHF | TRBV7-8 | TRBD1 | TRBJ1-5 | 16
CASWTSNTGELFF | TRBV19 | - | TRBJ2-2 | 13
CASSWTSGAYEQYF | TRBV6-2/TRBV6-3 | TRBD2 | TRBJ2-7 | 14
CASSPLGGGSGPHF | TRBV14 | - | TRBJ1-4 | 14
CASSLDGQFGEAFF | TRBV11-2 | - | TRBJ1-1 | 14
CASSLGQGDTQYF | TRBV5-1 | TRBD1 | TRBJ2-3 | 13
CASSQGGGSVYGYTF | TRBV7-9 | - | TRBJ1-2 | 15
CASRGGGETQYF | TRBV12-3/TRBV12-4 | - | TRBJ2-5 | 12
CASIPAGGIQETQYF | TRBV28 | TRBD2 | TRBJ2-5 | 15
CASSLGYRVPGELFF | TRBV28 | - | TRBJ2-2 | 15
CASSGGLAPTGQPQHF | TRBV9 | - | TRBJ1-5 | 16